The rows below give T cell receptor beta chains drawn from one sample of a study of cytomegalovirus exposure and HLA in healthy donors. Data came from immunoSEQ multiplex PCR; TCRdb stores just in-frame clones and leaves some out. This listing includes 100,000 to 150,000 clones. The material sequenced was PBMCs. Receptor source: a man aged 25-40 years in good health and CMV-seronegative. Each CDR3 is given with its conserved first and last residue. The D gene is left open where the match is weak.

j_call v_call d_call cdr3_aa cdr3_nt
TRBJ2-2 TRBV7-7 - CASSSYLAHTGELFF TGTGCCAGCAGCTCCTACCTAGCCCACACCGGGGAGCTGTTTTTT
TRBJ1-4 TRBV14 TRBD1 CASSQSPHRGHEKLFF TGTGCCAGCAGCCAGTCACCTCACAGGGGTCATGAAAAACTGTTTTTT
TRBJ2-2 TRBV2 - CASRVGHPNTGELFF TGTGCCAGCAGGGTGGGACACCCTAACACCGGGGAGCTGTTTTTT
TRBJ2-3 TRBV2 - CAGTVGIQGTDTQYF TGTGCCGGCACCGTCGGGATCCAGGGGACAGATACGCAGTATTTT
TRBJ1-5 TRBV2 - CASSESAQGDYSNQPQHF TGTGCCAGCAGTGAATCGGCACAGGGCGATTATAGCAATCAGCCCCAGCATTTT
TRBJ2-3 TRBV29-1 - CSVEADTDTQYF TGCAGCGTTGAGGCAGACACAGATACGCAGTATTTT
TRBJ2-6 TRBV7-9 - CASSLLRSGANVLTF TGTGCCAGCAGCTTACTGCGCTCTGGGGCCAACGTCCTGACTTTC
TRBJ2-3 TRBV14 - CASSQETYSQYF TGTGCCAGCAGCCAAGAAACGTACTCGCAGTATTTT
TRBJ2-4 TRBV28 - CASSLGGKNIQYF TGTGCCAGCAGTTTAGGAGGGAAAAACATTCAGTACTTC
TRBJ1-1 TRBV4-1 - CASSQDPQGSTEAFF TGCGCCAGCAGCCAAGATCCACAGGGTAGCACTGAAGCTTTCTTT
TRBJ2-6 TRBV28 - CASSLSGGANVLTF TGTGCCAGCAGTTTAAGCGGTGGGGCCAACGTCCTGACTTTC
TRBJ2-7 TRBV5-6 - CASSIGQSGEQYF TGTGCCAGCAGCATAGGGCAGAGCGGCGAGCAGTACTTC
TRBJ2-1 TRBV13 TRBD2 CASSPGTSGYNEQFF TGTGCCAGCAGCCCAGGGACTAGCGGTTACAATGAGCAGTTCTTC
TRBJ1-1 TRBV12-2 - CASKRVVNTEAFF TGTGCAAGTAAGAGGGTCGTGAACACTGAAGCTTTCTTT
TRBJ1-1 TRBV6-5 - CASSYGGGTEAFF TGTGCCAGCAGTTACGGTGGAGGGACTGAAGCTTTCTTT
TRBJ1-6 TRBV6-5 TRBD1 CASSEDRDVNSPLHF TGTGCCAGCAGCGAGGACAGGGACGTTAATTCACCCCTCCACTTT
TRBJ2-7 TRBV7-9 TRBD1 CASSSGRDRGPYEQYF TGTGCCAGCAGCTCAGGCCGGGACAGGGGACCGTACGAGCAGTACTTC
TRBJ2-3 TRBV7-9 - CASSSLVRGTDTQYF TGTGCCAGCAGCAGCCTCGTCCGCGGCACAGATACGCAGTATTTT
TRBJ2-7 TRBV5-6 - CASSLAAGPSSYEQYF TGTGCCAGCAGCTTGGCTGCAGGTCCGAGCTCCTACGAGCAGTACTTC